Below are 15 T cell receptor beta chains sequenced from a single sample in a study of shared T cell receptors in the human thymus. Here immunoSEQ multiplex PCR was the method, and the copy in TCRdb shows in-frame clones only, minus some. The data show hundreds of thousands of clones, over 75% seen once. These data were also reused for a study on human thymus T cells.

The sample consisted of thymocytes. The source is a boy under two years old with a congenital heart defect.

The chain combines TRBV2 with TRBJ2-7, with 7 positions matching TRBD1. The CDR3 runs to 18 residues. CDR1 and CDR2 (germline): SNHLY, FYNNEI. Unmatched junction bases numbered 17, after V lost 4 bases and J lost 2 bases. CDR3 protein: CASSAGTASMVSAYEQYF. The CDR3 bases are TGTGCCAGCAGTGCCGGGACAGCCTCTATGGTGTCCGCCTACGAGCAGTACTTC. The complete variable domain, with remaining parts taken from reference TRBV2 and TRBJ2-7, reads EPEVTQTPSHQVTQMGQEVILRCVPISNHLYFYWYRQILGQKVEFLVSFYNNEISEKSEIFDDQFSVERPDGSNFTLKIRSTKLEDSAMYFCASSAGTASMVSAYEQYFGPGTRLTVT.

This chain joins TRBV7-2 and TRBJ2-7; 8 bases are a match to TRBD1. V dropped 3 bases and J dropped 1; count of bases not matched to a gene: 5. The CDR3 is 15 residues long. The germline gives CDR1 SGHTA, CDR2 FQGNSA. In nucleotides, the CDR3 is TGTGCCAGCAGCTTCCACCGGACAGGGTCCTACGAGCAGTACTTC. It translates to CASSFHRTGSYEQYF.

This clone turned up a few times. The chain couples TRBV27 to TRBJ2-1, with a possible D match to TRBD2 (6 bases). The germline V and J ends were trimmed by 4 bases and 10 bases, with 20 bases remaining between them. Per the germline V gene, CDR1 is MNHEY and CDR2 is SMNVEV (reference sequence). The CDR3 covers 15 residues. The CDR3 protein is CASSWRLELRKEQFF. CDR3 DNA sequence: TGTGCCAGCAGTTGGCGACTAGAATTGCGAAAAGAGCAGTTCTTC.

V usage is TRBV11-2 and J usage is TRBJ2-1, with 10 bases identical to TRBD2. This CDR3 spans 15 amino acids. V gave up 0 bases and J gave up 7 bases; unmatched junction bases: 3. The germline CDR1 and CDR2 sequences are SGHAT and FQNNGV. CDR3 sequence: CASSLELAGLNEQFF. In DNA form, the CDR3 reads TGTGCCAGCAGCTTAGAACTAGCGGGATTGAATGAGCAGTTCTTC.

The V call is TRBV2, the J call TRBJ2-1, with a possible D match to TRBD2 (5 bases). The germline gives CDR1 SNHLY, CDR2 FYNNEI. V lost 7 bases to trimming and J lost 9 bases, with 19 bases between them. The CDR3 has 14 residues. CDR3: CASINHTGTGEQFF. The DNA for the CDR3 is TGTGCCAGCATCAATCATACGGGAACGGGTGAGCAGTTCTTC.

This chain links TRBV5-1 with TRBJ2-7, with 12 bases identical to TRBD2. The CDR3 length is 17 residues. Germline V gene data show CDR1 as SGHRS and CDR2 as YFSETQ. V dropped 2 bases and J dropped 1; count of bases not matched to a gene: 7. CDR3 region: CASSFYPTSGRSYEQYF. The CDR3 region has the DNA TGCGCCAGCAGCTTCTACCCTACTAGCGGGAGGTCCTACGAGCAGTACTTC.

The table lists this clone with a count of one. This chain connects TRBV5-6 to TRBJ2-5; 7 nucleotides agree with TRBD1. Losses at the gene ends were 2 bases for V and 3 bases for J; bases not matched to a gene: 10. CDR1 and CDR2 (germline): SGHDT, YYEEEE. The CDR3 has 16 residues. The CDR3 coding sequence is TGTGCCAGCAGCTTTCGCTACAGGGGTAGTAAAGAGACCCAGTACTTC. Residues: CASSFRYRGSKETQYF.

The chain couples TRBV7-2 to TRBJ2-7, with 11 bases matching TRBD2. Trimming at V came to 1 base and at J to 10 bases, leaving 3 bases not matched to a gene. CDR1 SGHTA and CDR2 FQGNSA come from the germline V gene. The CDR3 has 13 residues. The CDR3 sequence: CASSLGGTSGQYF. CDR3 DNA sequence: TGTGCCAGCAGCTTAGGAGGGACTAGCGGCCAGTACTTC.

This chain connects TRBV5-6 to TRBJ2-7; TRBD1 might be the D (6 bases). CDR1 is SGHDT and CDR2 is YYEEEE in the germline V gene. The CDR3 loop spans 12 amino acids. V shed 5 bases and J shed 6 bases, with 12 bases lying between them. For the CDR3, the DNA is TGTGCCAGCAGATCCAGGGGAGTCGAGCAGTACTTC. It yields the protein CASRSRGVEQYF.

V and J are TRBV11-3 and TRBJ2-2; 12 bases agree with TRBD2. Germline CDR1 SGHNT, CDR2 YENEEA. The CDR3 sequence is 16 residues long. Trimming cost V 5 bases and J 3 bases; bases outside gene matches: 4. The CDR3 loop is CASSPLAGGDTGELFF. The CDR3 nucleotides read TGTGCCAGCAGCCCTCTAGCGGGAGGGGACACCGGGGAGCTGTTTTTT.

CDR3 nucleotide sequence: TGTGCCAGCAGTCCGCGGCTTAATGAGTACGAGCAGTACTTC. It is translated as CASSPRLNEYEQYF. J is TRBJ2-7 and V is TRBV27, with D uncertain. V lost 5 bases to trimming and J lost 4 bases, with 15 bases between them. CDR1 is MNHEY, CDR2 SMNVEV, per germline (reference sequence). This CDR3 region has 14 residues.

The rearrangement links TRBV12-5 to TRBJ2-7, with 12 bases identical to TRBD2. J lost 3 bases, V lost 1 base, and 4 bases had no gene match. The CDR3 consists of 16 residues. Per germline, CDR1 LGHNT and CDR2 FRNRAP. The CDR3 is CASGLGLAGVGYEQYF. The CDR3 DNA reads as TGTGCTAGTGGTTTGGGACTAGCGGGAGTTGGCTACGAGCAGTACTTC.

The V gene is TRBV5-4, the J gene TRBJ2-7; 13 bases are a match to TRBD2. V dropped 2 bases and J dropped 2; count of bases not matched to a gene: 4. The germline V gene has CDR1 SGHNT and CDR2 YYREEE (reference sequence). The CDR3 is 16 residues long. The CDR3 protein is CASSFSGTSGAYEQYF. For the CDR3, the DNA is TGTGCCAGCAGCTTCTCCGGGACTAGCGGGGCCTACGAGCAGTACTTC.

A few counts support this clone. The chain links TRBV14 to TRBJ2-3; D is undetermined. The CDR3 length is 15 residues. V was cut by 4 bases and J by 0 bases, with 11 bases left in between. Per the germline V gene, CDR1 is SGHDN and CDR2 is FVKESK. CDR3 DNA: TGTGCCAGCAGCCCGACTGGTCACAGCACAGATACGCAGTATTTT. Protein product: CASSPTGHSTDTQYF.

The rearrangement uses TRBV19 and TRBJ2-1, with TRBD2 matching 13 bases. Trimming took 1 base from V and 7 from J; bases not matched to a gene: 4. CDR1 and CDR2 (germline): LNHDA, SQIVND (reference sequence). The CDR3 is made up of 16 amino acids. The CDR3 DNA is TGTGCCAGTAGTATAGGGACTAGCGGGAGTTGGAATGAGCAGTTCTTC. Protein: CASSIGTSGSWNEQFF.